The following is a T cell receptor (beta chain) sequence with its context. In the authors' workflow: Counts of nucleated cells, estimated from reference gene primer amplification, were obtained. Repertoires were generated with immunoSEQ multiplex PCR, while TCRdb's copy carries only in-frame clones and drops some. V and J calls and clone size are as listed in that table; D and trimming were resolved from the DNA. The sample lists tens of thousands of clones, roughly 82% seen once, with about 22% in the top ten. CDR1 and CDR2 (germline): MNHNY, SVGAGI (reference sequence). The CDR3 length is 14 residues. The V segment lost 5 bases and the J segment 4 bases; nucleotides outside the gene matches: 4. The sample comes from a study of blood T cell repertoires in COVID-19. Across the whole study: Samples taken during acute and convalescent COVID-19 were collected in the United States, Italy and Spain. PBMCs, B-cell-depleted T cells, or T cells provided the cDNA or gDNA that made up the material.

The chain carries TRBV6-6 and TRBJ2-5; 10 bases match TRBD2. The source of this sequence is a woman older than 75 with acute or convalescent COVID-19. What was sequenced was peripheral blood. This chain's CDR3 is CASSPLAGLETQYF. The CDR3 nucleotides read TGTGCCAGCAGTCCACTAGCGGGACTAGAGACCCAGTACTTC.